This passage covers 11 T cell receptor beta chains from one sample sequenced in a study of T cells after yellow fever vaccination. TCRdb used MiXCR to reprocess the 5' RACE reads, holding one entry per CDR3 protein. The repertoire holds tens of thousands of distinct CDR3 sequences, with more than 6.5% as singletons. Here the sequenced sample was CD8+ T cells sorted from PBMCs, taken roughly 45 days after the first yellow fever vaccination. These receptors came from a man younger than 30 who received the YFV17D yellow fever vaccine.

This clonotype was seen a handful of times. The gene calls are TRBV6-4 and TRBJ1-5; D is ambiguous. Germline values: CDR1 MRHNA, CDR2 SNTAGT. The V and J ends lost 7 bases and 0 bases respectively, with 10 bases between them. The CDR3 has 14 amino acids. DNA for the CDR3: TGTGCCAGCAAAGGAAAATATAGCAATCAGCCCCAGCATTTT. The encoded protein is CASKGKYSNQPQHF.

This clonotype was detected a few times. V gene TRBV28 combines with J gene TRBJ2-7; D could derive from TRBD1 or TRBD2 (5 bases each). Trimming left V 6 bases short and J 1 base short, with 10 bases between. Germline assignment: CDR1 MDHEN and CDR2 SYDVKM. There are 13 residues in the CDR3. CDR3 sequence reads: CASRGDSSYEQYV. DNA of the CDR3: TGTGCCAGCAGGGGGGATAGTTCCTACGAGCAGTACGTC.

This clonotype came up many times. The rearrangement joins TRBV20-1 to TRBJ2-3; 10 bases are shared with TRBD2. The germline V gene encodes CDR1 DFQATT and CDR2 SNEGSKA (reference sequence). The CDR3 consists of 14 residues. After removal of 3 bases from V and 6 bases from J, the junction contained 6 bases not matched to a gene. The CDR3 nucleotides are TGCAGTGCTAGGGAGCGGGGGGGTCCCGATACGCAGTATTTT. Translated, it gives CSARERGGPDTQYF.

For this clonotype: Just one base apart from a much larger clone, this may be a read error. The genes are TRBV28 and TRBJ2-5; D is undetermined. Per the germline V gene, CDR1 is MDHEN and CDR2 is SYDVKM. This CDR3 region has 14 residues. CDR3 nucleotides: TGTGCCAGCAGTTTTTTGTCAGAGCAAGTGACCCAGTACTTC. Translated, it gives CASSFLSEQVTQYF.

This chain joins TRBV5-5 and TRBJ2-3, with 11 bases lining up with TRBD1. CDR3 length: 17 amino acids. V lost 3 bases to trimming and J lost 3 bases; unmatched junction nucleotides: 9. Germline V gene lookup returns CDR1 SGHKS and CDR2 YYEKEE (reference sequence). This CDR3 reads CASSYGQGAIWTDTQYF. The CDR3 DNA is TGTGCCAGCAGCTACGGACAGGGGGCGATTTGGACAGATACGCAGTATTTT. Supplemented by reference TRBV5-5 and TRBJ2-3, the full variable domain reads DAGVTQSPTHLIKTRGQQVTLRCSPISGHKSVSWYQQVLGQGPQFIFQYYEKEERGRGNFPDRFSARQFPNYSSELNVNALLLGDSALYLCASSYGQGAIWTDTQYFGPGTRLTVL.

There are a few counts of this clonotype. CDR3 protein: CASSHVRSGELFF. CDR3 coding DNA: TGCGCCAGCAGCCACGTCCGGTCCGGGGAGCTGTTTTTT. The J gene is TRBJ2-2, the V gene TRBV4-1; D gene uncertain. Germline CDR1 and CDR2: MGHRA and YSYEKL. Trimming stripped 3 bases from V and 6 bases from J, with 8 bases between. The CDR3 is made up of 13 amino acids.

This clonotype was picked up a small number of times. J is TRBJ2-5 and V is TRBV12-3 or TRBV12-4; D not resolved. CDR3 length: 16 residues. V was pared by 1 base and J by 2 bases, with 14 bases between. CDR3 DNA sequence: TGTGCCAGCAGTTTAGATGGCCACTCGTCTCAAGAGACCCAGTACTTC. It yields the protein CASSLDGHSSQETQYF.

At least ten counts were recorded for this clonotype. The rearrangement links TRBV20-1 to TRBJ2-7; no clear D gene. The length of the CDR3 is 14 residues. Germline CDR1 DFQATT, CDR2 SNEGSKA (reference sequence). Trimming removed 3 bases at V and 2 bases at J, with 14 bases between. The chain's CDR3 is CSASDGTATYEQYF. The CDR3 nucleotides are TGCAGTGCTAGTGACGGAACCGCCACCTACGAGCAGTACTTC.

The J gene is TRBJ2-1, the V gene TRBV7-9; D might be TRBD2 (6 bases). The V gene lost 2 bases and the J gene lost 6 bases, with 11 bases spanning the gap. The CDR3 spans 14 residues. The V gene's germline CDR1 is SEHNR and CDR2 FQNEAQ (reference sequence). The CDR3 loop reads CASSLRAGSNEQFF. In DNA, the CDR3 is TGTGCCAGCAGCTTAAGGGCGGGATCCAATGAGCAGTTCTTC.

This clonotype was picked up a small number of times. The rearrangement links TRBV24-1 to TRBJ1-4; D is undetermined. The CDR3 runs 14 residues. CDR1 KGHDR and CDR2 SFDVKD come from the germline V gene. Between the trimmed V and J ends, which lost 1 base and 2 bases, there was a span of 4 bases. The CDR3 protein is CATSDLGTNEKLFF. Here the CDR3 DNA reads TGTGCCACCAGTGATTTAGGGACTAATGAAAAACTGTTTTTT.

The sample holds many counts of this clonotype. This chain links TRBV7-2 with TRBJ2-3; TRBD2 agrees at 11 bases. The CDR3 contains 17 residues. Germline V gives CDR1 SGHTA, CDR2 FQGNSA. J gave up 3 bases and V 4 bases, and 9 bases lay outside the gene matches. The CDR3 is CASSSHIAGGQTDTQYF. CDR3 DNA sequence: TGTGCCAGCAGCTCCCATATAGCGGGGGGGCAAACAGATACGCAGTATTTT.